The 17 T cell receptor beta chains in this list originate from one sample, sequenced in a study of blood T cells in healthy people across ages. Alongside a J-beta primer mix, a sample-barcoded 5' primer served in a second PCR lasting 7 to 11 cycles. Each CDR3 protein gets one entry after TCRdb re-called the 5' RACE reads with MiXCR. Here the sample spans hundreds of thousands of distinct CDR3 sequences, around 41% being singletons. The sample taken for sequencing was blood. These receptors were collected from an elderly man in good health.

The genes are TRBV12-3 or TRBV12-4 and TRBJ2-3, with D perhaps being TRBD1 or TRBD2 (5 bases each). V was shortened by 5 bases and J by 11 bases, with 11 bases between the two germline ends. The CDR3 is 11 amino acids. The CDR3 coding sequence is TGTGCCAGCAGTCAGGGACCAGTGCAGTATTTT. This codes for CASSQGPVQYF.

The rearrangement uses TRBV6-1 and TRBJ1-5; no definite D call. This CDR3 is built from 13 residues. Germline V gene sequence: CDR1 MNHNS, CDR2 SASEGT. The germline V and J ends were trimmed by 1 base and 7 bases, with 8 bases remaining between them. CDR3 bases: TGTGCCAGCAGTGAAGTGGAAGGGCAGCCCCAGCATTTT. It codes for CASSEVEGQPQHF.

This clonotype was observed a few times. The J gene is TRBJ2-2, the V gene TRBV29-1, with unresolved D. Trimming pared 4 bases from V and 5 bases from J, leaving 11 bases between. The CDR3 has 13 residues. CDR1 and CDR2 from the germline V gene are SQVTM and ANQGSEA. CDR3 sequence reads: CSVVASRTGELFF. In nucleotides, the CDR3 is TGCAGCGTTGTGGCCTCGCGGACCGGGGAGCTGTTTTTT.

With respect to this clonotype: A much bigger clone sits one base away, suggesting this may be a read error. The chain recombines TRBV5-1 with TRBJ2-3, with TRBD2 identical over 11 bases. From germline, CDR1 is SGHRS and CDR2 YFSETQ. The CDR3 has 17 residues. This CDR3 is CAGSLEPPGLAVDTQYF. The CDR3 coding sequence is TGCGCCGGCAGCTTGGAACCGCCGGGACTAGCGGTAGATACGCAGTATTTT.

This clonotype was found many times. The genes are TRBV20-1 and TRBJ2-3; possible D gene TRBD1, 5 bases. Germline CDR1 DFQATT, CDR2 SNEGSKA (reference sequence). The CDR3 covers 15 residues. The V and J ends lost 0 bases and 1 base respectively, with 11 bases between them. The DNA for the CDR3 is TGCAGTGCTAGAGATCCGCAGGGCCGCACAGATACGCAGTATTTT. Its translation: CSARDPQGRTDTQYF.

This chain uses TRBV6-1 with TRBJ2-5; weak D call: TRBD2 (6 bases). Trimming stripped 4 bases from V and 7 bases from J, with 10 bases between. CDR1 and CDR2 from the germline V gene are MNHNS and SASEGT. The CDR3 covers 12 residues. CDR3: CASSVWEVTQYF. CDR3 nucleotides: TGTGCCAGCAGTGTATGGGAGGTGACCCAGTACTTC.

CDR3 nucleotides: TGTGCCAGCAGTTTCCCAGACAGGACTGTGGAGCAGTACTTC. This codes for CASSFPDRTVEQYF. The rearrangement uses TRBV12-3 or TRBV12-4 and TRBJ2-7; D might be TRBD1 (6 bases). V lost 3 bases and J lost 7, with 16 bases in between. The CDR3 consists of 14 residues.

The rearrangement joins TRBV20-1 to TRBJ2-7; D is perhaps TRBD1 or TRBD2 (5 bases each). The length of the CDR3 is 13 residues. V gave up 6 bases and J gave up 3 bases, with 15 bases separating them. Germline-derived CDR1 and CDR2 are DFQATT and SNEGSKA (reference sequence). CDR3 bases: TGCAGTGCGGAACCCGGGACCAACTACGAGCAGTACTTC. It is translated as CSAEPGTNYEQYF.

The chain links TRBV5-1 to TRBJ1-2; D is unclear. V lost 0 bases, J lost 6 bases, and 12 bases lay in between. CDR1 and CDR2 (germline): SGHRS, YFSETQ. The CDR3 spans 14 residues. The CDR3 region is CASSLASGTDGYTF. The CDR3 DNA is TGCGCCAGCAGCTTGGCCTCGGGTACTGATGGCTACACCTTC. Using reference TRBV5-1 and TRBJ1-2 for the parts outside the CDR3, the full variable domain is KAGVTQTPRYLIKTRGQQVTLSCSPISGHRSVSWYQQTPGQGLQFLFEYFSETQRNKGNFPGRFSGRQFSNSRSEMNVSTLELGDSALYLCASSLASGTDGYTFGSGTRLTVV.

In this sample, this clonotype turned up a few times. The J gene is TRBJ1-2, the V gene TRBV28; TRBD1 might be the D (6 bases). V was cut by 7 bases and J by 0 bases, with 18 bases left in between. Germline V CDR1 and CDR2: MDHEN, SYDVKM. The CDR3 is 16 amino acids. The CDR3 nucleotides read TGTGCCAGCATCCCTGGGGGGGCCAGATCTAACTATGGCTACACCTTC. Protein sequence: CASIPGGARSNYGYTF.

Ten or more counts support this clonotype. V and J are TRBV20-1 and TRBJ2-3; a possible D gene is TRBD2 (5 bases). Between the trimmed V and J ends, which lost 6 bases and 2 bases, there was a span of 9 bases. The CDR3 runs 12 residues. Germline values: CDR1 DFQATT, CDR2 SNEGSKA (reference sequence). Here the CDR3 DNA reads TGCAGTGCCCCCGGGGACACAGATACGCAGTATTTT. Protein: CSAPGDTDTQYF.

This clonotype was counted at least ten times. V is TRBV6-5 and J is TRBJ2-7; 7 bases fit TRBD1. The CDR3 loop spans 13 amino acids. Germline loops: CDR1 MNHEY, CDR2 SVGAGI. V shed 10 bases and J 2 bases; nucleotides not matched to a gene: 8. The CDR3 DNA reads TGTGCCACCCGACAGGGTCGGGCCTACGAGCAGTACTTC. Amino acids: CATRQGRAYEQYF.

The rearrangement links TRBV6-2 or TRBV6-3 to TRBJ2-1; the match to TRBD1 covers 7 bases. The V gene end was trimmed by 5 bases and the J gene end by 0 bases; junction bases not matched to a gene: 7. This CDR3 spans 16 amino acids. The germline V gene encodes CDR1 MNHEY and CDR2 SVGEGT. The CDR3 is CASSRWDRVSYNEQFF. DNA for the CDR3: TGTGCCAGCAGTCGCTGGGACAGAGTCTCCTACAATGAGCAGTTCTTC.

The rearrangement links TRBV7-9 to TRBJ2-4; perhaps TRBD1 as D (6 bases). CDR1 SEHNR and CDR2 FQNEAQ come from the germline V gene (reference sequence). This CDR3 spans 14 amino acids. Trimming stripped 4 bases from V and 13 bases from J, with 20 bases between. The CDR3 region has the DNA TGTGCCAGCAGCTCCCTAAGGGGGTCATGGGAGCAGTACTTC. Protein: CASSSLRGSWEQYF.

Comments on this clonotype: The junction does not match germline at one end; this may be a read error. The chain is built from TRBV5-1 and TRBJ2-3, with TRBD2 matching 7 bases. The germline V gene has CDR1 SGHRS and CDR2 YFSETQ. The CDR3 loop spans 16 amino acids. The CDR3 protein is CASSQNLAEGTDMQYF. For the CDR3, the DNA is TGCGCCAGCAGCCAAAACCTAGCGGAGGGCACAGATATGCAGTATTTT.

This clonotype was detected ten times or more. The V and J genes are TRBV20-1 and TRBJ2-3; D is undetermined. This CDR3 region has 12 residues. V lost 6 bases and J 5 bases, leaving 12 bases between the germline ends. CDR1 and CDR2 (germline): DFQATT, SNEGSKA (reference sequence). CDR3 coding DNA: TGCAGTGCGAGAAGGATGGGAGATACGCAGTATTTT. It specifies CSARRMGDTQYF.

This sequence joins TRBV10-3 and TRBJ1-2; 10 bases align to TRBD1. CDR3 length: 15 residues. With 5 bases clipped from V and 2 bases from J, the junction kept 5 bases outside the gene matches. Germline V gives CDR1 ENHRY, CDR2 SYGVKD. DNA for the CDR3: TGTGCCATCAGTACCTCGGGACAGGGGAACTATGGCTACACCTTC. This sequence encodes CAISTSGQGNYGYTF.